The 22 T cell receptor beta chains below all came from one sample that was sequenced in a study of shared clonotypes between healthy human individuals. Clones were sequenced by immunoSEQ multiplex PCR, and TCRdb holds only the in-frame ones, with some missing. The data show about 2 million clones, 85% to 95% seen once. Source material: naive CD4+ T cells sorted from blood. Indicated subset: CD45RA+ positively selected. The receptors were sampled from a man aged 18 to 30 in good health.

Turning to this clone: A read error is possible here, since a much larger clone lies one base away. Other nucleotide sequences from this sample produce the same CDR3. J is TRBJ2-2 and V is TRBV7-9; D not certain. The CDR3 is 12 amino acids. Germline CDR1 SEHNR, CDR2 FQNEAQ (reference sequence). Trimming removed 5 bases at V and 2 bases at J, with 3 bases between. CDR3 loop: CASSVNTGELFF. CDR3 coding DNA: TGTGCCAGCAGCGTCAACACCGGGGAGCTGTTTTTT.

The CDR3 nucleotides read TGCGCCAGCAGCCAAGACCCAGGGGGGTTCTATGGCTACACCTTC. Translated: CASSQDPGGFYGYTF. The J gene is TRBJ1-2, the V gene TRBV4-1, with TRBD1 matching over 7 bases. The germline V gene has CDR1 MGHRA and CDR2 YSYEKL. With V trimmed by 0 bases and J by 4 bases, 5 bases remained unmatched. This CDR3 contains 15 residues.

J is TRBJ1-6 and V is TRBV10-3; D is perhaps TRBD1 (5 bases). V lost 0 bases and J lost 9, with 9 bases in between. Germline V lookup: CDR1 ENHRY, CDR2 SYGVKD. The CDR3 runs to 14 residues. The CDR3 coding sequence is TGTGCCATCAGTGAGTCGGGGGGAGGTTCACCCCTCCACTTT. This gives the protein CAISESGGGSPLHF.

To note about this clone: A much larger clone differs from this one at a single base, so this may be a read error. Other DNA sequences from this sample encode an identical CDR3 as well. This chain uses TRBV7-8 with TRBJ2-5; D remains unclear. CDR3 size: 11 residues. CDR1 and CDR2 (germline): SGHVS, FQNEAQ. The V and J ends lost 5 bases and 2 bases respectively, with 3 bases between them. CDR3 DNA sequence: TGTGCCAGCAGCCTACAAGAGACCCAGTACTTC. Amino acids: CASSLQETQYF.

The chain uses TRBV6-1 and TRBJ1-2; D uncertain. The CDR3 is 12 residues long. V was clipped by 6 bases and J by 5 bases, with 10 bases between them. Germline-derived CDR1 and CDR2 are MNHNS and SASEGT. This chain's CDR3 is CASRKESYGYTF. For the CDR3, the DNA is TGTGCCAGCAGGAAGGAATCTTATGGCTACACCTTC.

CDR3 loop: CASSLGATRGPHEQYF. In DNA, the CDR3 is TGTGCCAGCAGCTTGGGCGCAACACGGGGGCCCCACGAGCAGTACTTC. The chain recombines TRBV5-4 with TRBJ2-7, with D tentatively TRBD1 or TRBD2 (6 bases each). V was pared by 0 bases and J by 5 bases, with 18 bases between. This CDR3 contains 16 residues. Germline loops: CDR1 SGHNT, CDR2 YYREEE (reference sequence).

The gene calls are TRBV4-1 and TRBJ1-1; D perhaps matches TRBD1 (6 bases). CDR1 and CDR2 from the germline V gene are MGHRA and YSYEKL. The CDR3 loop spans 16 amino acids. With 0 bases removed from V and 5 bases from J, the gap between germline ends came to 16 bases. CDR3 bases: TGCGCCAGCAGCCAAGATGAGATAAGGGGGTGGACTGAAGCTTTCTTT. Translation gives CASSQDEIRGWTEAFF.

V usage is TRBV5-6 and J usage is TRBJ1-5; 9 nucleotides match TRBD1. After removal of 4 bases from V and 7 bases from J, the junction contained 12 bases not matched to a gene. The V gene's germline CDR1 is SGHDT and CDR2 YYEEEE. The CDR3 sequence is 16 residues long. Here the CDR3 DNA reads TGTGCCAGCAGCCTCCGGGGACAGGGAAACAACCAGCCCCAGCATTTT. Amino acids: CASSLRGQGNNQPQHF.

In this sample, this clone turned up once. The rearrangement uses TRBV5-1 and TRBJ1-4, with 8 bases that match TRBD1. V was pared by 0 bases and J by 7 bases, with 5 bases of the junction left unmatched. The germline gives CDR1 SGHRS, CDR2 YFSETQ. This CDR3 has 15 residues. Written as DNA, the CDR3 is TGCGCCAGCAGCTTGGTTCGGACAGGGCCTGAAAAACTGTTTTTT. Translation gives CASSLVRTGPEKLFF.

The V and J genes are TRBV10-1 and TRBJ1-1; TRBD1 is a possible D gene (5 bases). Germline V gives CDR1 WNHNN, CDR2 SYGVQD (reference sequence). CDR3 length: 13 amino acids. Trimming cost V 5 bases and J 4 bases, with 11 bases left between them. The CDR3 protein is CASSPGHVTEAFF. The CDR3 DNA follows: TGCGCCAGCAGTCCCGGACACGTCACTGAAGCTTTCTTT.

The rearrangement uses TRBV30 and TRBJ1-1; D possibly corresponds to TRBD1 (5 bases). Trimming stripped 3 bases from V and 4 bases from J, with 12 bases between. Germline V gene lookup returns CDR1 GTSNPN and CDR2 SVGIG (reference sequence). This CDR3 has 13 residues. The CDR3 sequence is CAWRAGQGTEAFF. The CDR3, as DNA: TGTGCCTGGAGGGCAGGTCAGGGCACTGAAGCTTTCTTT.

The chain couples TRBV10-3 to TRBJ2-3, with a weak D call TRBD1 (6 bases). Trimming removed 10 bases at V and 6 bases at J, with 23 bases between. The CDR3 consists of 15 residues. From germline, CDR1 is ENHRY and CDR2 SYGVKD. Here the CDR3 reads CATLHPSRQVDTQYF. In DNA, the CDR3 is TGTGCCACCTTGCACCCGTCCAGACAGGTGGATACGCAGTATTTT.

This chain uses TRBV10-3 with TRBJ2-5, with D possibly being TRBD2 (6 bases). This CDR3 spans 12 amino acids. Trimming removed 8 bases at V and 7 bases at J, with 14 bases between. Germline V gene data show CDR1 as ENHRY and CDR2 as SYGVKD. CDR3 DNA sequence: TGTGCCATCTCGGACTGGAGGGGGACCCAGTACTTC. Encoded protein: CAISDWRGTQYF.

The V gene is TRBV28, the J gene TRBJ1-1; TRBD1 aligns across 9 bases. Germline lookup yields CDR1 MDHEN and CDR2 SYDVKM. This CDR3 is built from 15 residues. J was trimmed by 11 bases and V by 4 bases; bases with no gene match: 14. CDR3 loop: CASSSFSGTGQTAFF. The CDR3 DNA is TGTGCCAGCAGTTCCTTTTCCGGGACAGGGCAGACGGCTTTCTTT. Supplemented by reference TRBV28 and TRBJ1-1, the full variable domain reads DVKVTQSSRYLVKRTGEKVFLECVQDMDHENMFWYRQDPGLGLRLIYFSYDVKMKEKGDIPEGYSVSREKKERFSLILESASTNQTSMYLCASSSFSGTGQTAFFGQGTRLTVV.

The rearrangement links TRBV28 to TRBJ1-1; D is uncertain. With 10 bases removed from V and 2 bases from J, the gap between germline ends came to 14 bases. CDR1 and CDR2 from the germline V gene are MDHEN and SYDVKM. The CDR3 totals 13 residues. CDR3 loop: CATFSPDNTEAFF. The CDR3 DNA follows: TGTGCCACCTTTAGTCCGGATAACACTGAAGCTTTCTTT.

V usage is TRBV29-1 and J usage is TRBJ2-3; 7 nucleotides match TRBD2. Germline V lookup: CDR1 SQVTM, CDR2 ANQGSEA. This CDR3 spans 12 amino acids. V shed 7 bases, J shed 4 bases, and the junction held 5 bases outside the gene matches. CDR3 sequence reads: CSALTSPDTQYF. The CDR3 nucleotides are TGCAGCGCCCTGACTAGCCCAGATACGCAGTATTTT.

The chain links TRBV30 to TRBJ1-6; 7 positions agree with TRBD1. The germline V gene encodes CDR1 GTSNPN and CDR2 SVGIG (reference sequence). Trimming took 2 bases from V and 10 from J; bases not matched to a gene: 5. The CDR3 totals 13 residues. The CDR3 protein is CAWSTQGRSPLHF. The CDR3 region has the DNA TGTGCCTGGAGTACACAGGGGAGATCACCCCTCCACTTT.

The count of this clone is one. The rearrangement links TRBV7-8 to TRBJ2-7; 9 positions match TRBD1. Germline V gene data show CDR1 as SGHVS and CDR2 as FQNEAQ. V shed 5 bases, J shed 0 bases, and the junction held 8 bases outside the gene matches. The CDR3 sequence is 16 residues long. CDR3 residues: CASSPTPQGASYEQYF. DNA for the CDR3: TGTGCCAGCAGCCCAACTCCACAGGGGGCCTCCTACGAGCAGTACTTC.

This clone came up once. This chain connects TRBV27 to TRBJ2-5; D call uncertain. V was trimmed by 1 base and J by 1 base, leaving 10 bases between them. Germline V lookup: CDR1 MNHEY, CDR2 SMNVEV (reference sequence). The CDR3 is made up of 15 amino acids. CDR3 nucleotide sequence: TGTGCCAGCAGTTTATTCCGGGTTGGCCAAGAGACCCAGTACTTC. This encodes CASSLFRVGQETQYF.

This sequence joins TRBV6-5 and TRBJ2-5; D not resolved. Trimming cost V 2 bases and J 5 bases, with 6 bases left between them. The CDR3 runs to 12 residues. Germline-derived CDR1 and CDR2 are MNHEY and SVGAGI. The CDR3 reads CASSYPWETQYF. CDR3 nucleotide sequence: TGTGCCAGCAGTTACCCTTGGGAGACCCAGTACTTC.

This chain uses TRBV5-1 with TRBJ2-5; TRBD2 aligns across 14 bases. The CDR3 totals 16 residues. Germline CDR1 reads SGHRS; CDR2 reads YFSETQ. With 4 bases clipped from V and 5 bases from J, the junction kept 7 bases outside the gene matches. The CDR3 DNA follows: TGCGCCAGCAGCGAACCGGGACTAGCGGGAGCCGAGACCCAGTACTTC. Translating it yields CASSEPGLAGAETQYF.

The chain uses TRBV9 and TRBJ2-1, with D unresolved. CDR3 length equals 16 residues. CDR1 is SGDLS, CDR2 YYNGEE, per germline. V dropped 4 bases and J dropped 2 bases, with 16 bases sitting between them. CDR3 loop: CASSPRFVGAYNEQFF. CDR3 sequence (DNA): TGTGCCAGCAGCCCCCGGTTTGTTGGAGCCTACAATGAGCAGTTCTTC.